This T cell receptor (beta chain) was found in a study of Graves' ophthalmopathy and Graves' hyperthyroidism. The CDR3 covers 11 residues. The germline V and J ends were trimmed by 7 bases and 6 bases, with 9 bases remaining between them. Germline assignment: CDR1 MNHNS and CDR2 SASEGT. Each diagnosis was determined on the basis of clinical symptoms, serum thyroxine, TRAb, thyroid ultrasound and orbital computed tomography. A volume of 9.5 to 10 ml of fresh peripheral blood supplied the PBMCs. About this clonotype itself: The antigen is unknown.

Study findings and constraints: Most expanded thyroid clonotypes above 0.001 frequency also appeared in blood.

Beta-chain TCR CDR3 regions were amplified from RNA transcripts. HTBI primers served in a first-round RT-PCR, which a second-round multiplex PCR followed. TCRdb called the multiplex PCR reads again in MiXCR, with one record for every CDR3 protein. The table records 150,000 to 200,000 distinct CDR3 sequences, 35% to 50% of them present only once. The sequence was collected from a man under 40 with Graves' ophthalmopathy. The genes are TRBV6-1 and TRBJ1-1; D is uncertain. What was sequenced was peripheral blood. CDR3 protein: CASTLHPEAFF. The CDR3 DNA sequence: TGTGCCAGCACCTTACACCCTGAAGCTTTCTTT.